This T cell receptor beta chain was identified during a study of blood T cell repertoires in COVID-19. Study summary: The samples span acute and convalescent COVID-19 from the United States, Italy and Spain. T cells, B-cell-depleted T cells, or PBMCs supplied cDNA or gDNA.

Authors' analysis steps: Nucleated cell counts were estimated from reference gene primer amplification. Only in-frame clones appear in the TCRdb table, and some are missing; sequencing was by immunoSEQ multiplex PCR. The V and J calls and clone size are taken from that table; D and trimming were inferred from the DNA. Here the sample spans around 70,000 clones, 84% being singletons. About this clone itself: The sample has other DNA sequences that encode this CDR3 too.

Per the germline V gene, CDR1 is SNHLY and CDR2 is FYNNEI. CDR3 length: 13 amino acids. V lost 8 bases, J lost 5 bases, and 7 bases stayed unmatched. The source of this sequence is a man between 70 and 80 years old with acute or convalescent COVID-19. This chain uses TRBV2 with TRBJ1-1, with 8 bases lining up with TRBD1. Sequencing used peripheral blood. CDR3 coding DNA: TGTGCCAGCTGGGACAGGATTGCTACTGAAGCTTTCTTT. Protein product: CASWDRIATEAFF.